A selection of T cell receptor beta chains follows, all from one sample in a study of blood T cell repertoires in COVID-19. Assay used: immunoSEQ multiplex PCR; TCRdb lists only in-frame clones, some missing. In the table there are under 130,000 clones, more than 80% of which are singletons. Sample: peripheral blood. The receptors here all came from a human donor in a cohort sampled during active COVID-19. The CDR3 runs from the conserved cysteine through the conserved F or W. Each record gives: clone size, D gene, J gene, V gene, CDR3 protein, CDR3 DNA. D genes are given only for firm matches. Clone size is stated in some rows and not others, as once, few, many or a class when expanded.

clone size: .
D gene: .
J gene: TRBJ2-5
V gene: TRBV2
CDR3 protein: CASLGQQETQYF
CDR3 DNA: TGTGCCAGCCTTGGACAGCAAGAGACCCAGTACTTC

clone size: .
D gene: TRBD1
J gene: TRBJ1-5
V gene: TRBV7-3
CDR3 protein: CASSLDRAQPQHF
CDR3 DNA: TGTGCCAGCAGCCTAGACAGGGCTCAGCCCCAGCATTTT

clone size: .
D gene: .
J gene: TRBJ1-5
V gene: TRBV25-1
CDR3 protein: CASRGGVGDNQPQHF
CDR3 DNA: TGTGCCAGCAGGGGGGGTGTGGGCGACAATCAGCCCCAGCATTTT

clone size: .
D gene: .
J gene: TRBJ1-1
V gene: TRBV7-3
CDR3 protein: CASSPRLNTEAFF
CDR3 DNA: TGTGCCAGCAGCCCCAGGCTGAACACTGAAGCTTTCTTT

clone size: .
D gene: TRBD1
J gene: TRBJ2-7
V gene: TRBV12-3/TRBV12-4
CDR3 protein: CASSKGGSWEQYF
CDR3 DNA: TGTGCCAGCAGTAAAGGGGGCTCTTGGGAGCAGTACTTC

clone size: .
D gene: .
J gene: TRBJ2-6
V gene: TRBV5-1
CDR3 protein: CASSQRSGANVLTF
CDR3 DNA: TGCGCCAGCAGCCAACGTAGTGGGGCCAACGTCCTGACTTTC

clone size: .
D gene: TRBD1
J gene: TRBJ1-1
V gene: TRBV5-1
CDR3 protein: CASSRSGTGHWQDGEAFF
CDR3 DNA: TGCGCCAGCAGCAGATCCGGGACAGGGCACTGGCAAGACGGTGAAGCTTTCTTT

clone size: .
D gene: TRBD1
J gene: TRBJ2-2
V gene: TRBV6-1
CDR3 protein: CASSATGTASTGELFF
CDR3 DNA: TGTGCCAGCAGTGCAACCGGGACAGCTTCCACCGGGGAGCTGTTTTTT

clone size: .
D gene: TRBD1
J gene: TRBJ1-1
V gene: TRBV5-4
CDR3 protein: CASSSETGGGTEAFF
CDR3 DNA: TGTGCCAGCAGCTCCGAGACAGGGGGAGGAACTGAAGCTTTCTTT

clone size: .
D gene: .
J gene: TRBJ2-7
V gene: TRBV7-2
CDR3 protein: CASSPPGQLLEGQYF
CDR3 DNA: TGTGCCAGCAGCCCACCGGGACAACTTTTGGAAGGGCAGTACTTC

clone size: .
D gene: TRBD2
J gene: TRBJ2-1
V gene: TRBV6-5
CDR3 protein: CATGRGGEYEQFF
CDR3 DNA: TGTGCCACGGGGCGGGGGGGCGAGTATGAGCAGTTCTTC

clone size: .
D gene: .
J gene: TRBJ1-2
V gene: TRBV7-2
CDR3 protein: CASSSRVPYYTF
CDR3 DNA: TGTGCCAGCAGCTCCAGGGTTCCCTATTACACCTTC

clone size: .
D gene: .
J gene: TRBJ1-5
V gene: TRBV3-1/TRBV3-2
CDR3 protein: CASSQGSRNQPQHF
CDR3 DNA: TGTGCCAGCAGCCAAGGGTCCAGGAATCAGCCCCAGCATTTT

clone size: .
D gene: .
J gene: TRBJ2-7
V gene: TRBV6-5
CDR3 protein: CASVRPSGVEQYF
CDR3 DNA: TGTGCCAGTGTACGACCTTCAGGGGTCGAGCAGTACTTC

clone size: .
D gene: TRBD1
J gene: TRBJ2-1
V gene: TRBV6-2/TRBV6-3
CDR3 protein: CASSSWDRSSYNEQFF
CDR3 DNA: TGTGCCAGCAGTTCTTGGGACAGAAGCTCCTACAATGAGCAGTTCTTC

clone size: .
D gene: TRBD2
J gene: TRBJ2-2
V gene: TRBV3-1/TRBV3-2
CDR3 protein: CASSQESLSGVGGELFF
CDR3 DNA: TGTGCCAGCAGCCAAGAATCCCTTAGCGGGGTTGGCGGGGAGCTGTTTTTT

clone size: .
D gene: TRBD1
J gene: TRBJ2-1
V gene: TRBV7-9
CDR3 protein: CASSLRQGHNEQFF
CDR3 DNA: TGTGCCAGCAGCCTCCGACAGGGGCACAATGAGCAGTTCTTC

clone size: few
D gene: TRBD2
J gene: TRBJ2-3
V gene: TRBV4-2
CDR3 protein: CASSQGIAGIGDTQYF
CDR3 DNA: TGTGCCAGCAGCCAAGGAATAGCGGGAATTGGGGATACGCAGTATTTT

clone size: few
D gene: .
J gene: TRBJ2-3
V gene: TRBV18
CDR3 protein: CASSPGAAGRMDTQYF
CDR3 DNA: TGTGCCAGCTCACCCGGAGCTGCGGGGAGAATGGATACGCAGTATTTT

clone size: .
D gene: .
J gene: TRBJ1-1
V gene: TRBV6-5
CDR3 protein: CASSPAGGRWAFF
CDR3 DNA: TGTGCCAGCAGTCCGGCCGGGGGGCGTTGGGCTTTCTTT

clone size: .
D gene: .
J gene: TRBJ2-5
V gene: TRBV7-2
CDR3 protein: CASSPGFSGFQETQYF
CDR3 DNA: TGTGCCAGCAGCCCCGGTTTCTCAGGATTTCAAGAGACCCAGTACTTC

clone size: many
D gene: TRBD2
J gene: TRBJ2-1
V gene: TRBV11-2
CDR3 protein: CASSSERGGLSEQFF
CDR3 DNA: TGTGCCAGCAGCTCCGAGCGGGGGGGCCTTTCTGAGCAGTTCTTC

clone size: .
D gene: .
J gene: TRBJ1-4
V gene: TRBV3-1/TRBV3-2
CDR3 protein: CASSQERGGNEKLFF
CDR3 DNA: TGTGCCAGCAGCCAAGAAAGGGGGGGGAATGAAAAACTGTTTTTT

clone size: .
D gene: .
J gene: TRBJ1-2
V gene: TRBV5-1
CDR3 protein: CASSLRPDIREGYTF
CDR3 DNA: TGCGCCAGCAGCCTCCGGCCGGACATCCGCGAAGGCTACACCTTC

clone size: .
D gene: .
J gene: TRBJ1-6
V gene: TRBV25-1
CDR3 protein: CASSEHGSVNSPLHF
CDR3 DNA: TGTGCCAGCAGTGAACACGGGTCCGTTAATTCACCCCTCCACTTT

clone size: .
D gene: TRBD2
J gene: TRBJ2-3
V gene: TRBV5-4
CDR3 protein: CASGGLAIDTQYF
CDR3 DNA: TGTGCCAGCGGGGGACTAGCGATAGATACGCAGTATTTT